Listed here are 3 T cell receptor beta chains from one sample, sequenced in a study of naive and memory T cell subsets. Whole-blood samples were 2 to 2.5 ml of peripheral blood from healthy adult volunteers. Reverse transcription of blood and skin TCR RNA was primed at alpha and beta constant regions. TCRdb fed the 5' RACE reads into MiXCR, producing one record per CDR3 protein. The sample yields about 21,000 distinct CDR3 sequences, about 4% seen once. These receptors all come from a male donor in good health.

This clonotype was observed at least ten times. CDR3 residues: CSVGSYSNQPQHF. The CDR3 nucleotides are TGCAGCGTTGGATCGTATAGCAATCAGCCCCAGCATTTT. This rearrangement joins TRBV29-1 to TRBJ1-5, with unresolved D. V was shortened by 4 bases and J by 0 bases, with 7 bases between the two germline ends. The length of the CDR3 is 13 residues. The germline V gene has CDR1 SQVTM and CDR2 ANQGSEA.

This clonotype was counted many times. The chain couples TRBV7-9 to TRBJ2-3; unclear D gene. The CDR3 runs 13 residues. Germline CDR1 SEHNR, CDR2 FQNEAQ (reference sequence). The V end lost 1 base, the J end lost 5 bases, and 7 bases lay between the germline ends. The DNA of the CDR3 is TGTGCCAGCAGCTTAGGTGCGGAAGATACGCAGTATTTT. Encoded protein: CASSLGAEDTQYF.

This clonotype was detected ten times or more. The CDR3 DNA follows: TGCAGTGCCGGACAGGGGATGAACACTGAAGCTTTCTTT. It translates to CSAGQGMNTEAFF. The chain combines TRBV20-1 with TRBJ1-1; 9 bases align to TRBD1. CDR3 length: 13 amino acids. CDR1 and CDR2 from the germline V gene are DFQATT and SNEGSKA (reference sequence). Trimming at V came to 6 bases and at J to 0 bases, leaving 2 bases not matched to a gene.